This T cell receptor beta chain was obtained from a study of T cells after yellow fever vaccination. As for the study in general: Libraries from low-cell-number fractions were prepared with the SMART-Seq v4 Ultra Low Input RNA kit. The study, taken as a whole, reports: Boosting was followed by the reappearance of most primary-vaccination clones (roughly 95% CD4, 88% CD8). FACS-sorted repertoires might harbor abundant contaminating clonotypes from the bulk population.

MiXCR was run by TCRdb on the 5' RACE reads, yielding one entry per CDR3 protein. This sample has under 600,000 distinct CDR3 sequences, with roughly a fifth found just once. This clonotype was seen a handful of times. Antigen: not known. The CDR3 totals 14 residues. V gave up 8 bases and J gave up 0 bases; unmatched junction bases: 7. The germline CDR1 and CDR2 sequences are SGHRS and YFSETQ. The sample here was PBMCs, taken more than 20 days after the first yellow fever vaccination. This sequence was found in a man between 18 and 35 years old who received the YFV17D yellow fever vaccine. The chain couples TRBV5-1 to TRBJ1-1, with 7 bases identical to TRBD1. CDR3 in amino acids: CASQQQGMNTEAFF. CDR3 nucleotides: TGCGCCAGTCAACAACAGGGGATGAACACTGAAGCTTTCTTT.